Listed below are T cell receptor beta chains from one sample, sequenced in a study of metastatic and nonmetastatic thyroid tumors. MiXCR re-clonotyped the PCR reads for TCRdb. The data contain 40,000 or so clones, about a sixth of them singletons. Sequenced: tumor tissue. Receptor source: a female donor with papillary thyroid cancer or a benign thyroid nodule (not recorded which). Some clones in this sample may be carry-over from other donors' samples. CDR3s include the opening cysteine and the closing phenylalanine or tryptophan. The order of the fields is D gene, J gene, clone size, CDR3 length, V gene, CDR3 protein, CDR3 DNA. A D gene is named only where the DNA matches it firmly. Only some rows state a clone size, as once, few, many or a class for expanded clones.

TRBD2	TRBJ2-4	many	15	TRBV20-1	CSANYLAGIKNIQYF	TGCAGTGCCAACTACCTAGCGGGTATCAAAAACATTCAGTACTTC
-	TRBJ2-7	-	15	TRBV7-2	CASSSRWGYSYEQYF	TGTGCCAGCAGCTCCCGGTGGGGCTACTCCTACGAGCAGTACTTC
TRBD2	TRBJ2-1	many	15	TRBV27	CASSLSPGLHNEQFF	TGTGCCAGCAGTTTATCTCCGGGACTACACAATGAGCAGTTCTTC
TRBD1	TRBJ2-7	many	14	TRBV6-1	CASRTGATSYEQYF	TGTGCCAGCAGGACAGGGGCGACATCCTACGAGCAGTACTTC
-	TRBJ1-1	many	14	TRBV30	CAWSSGTPNTEAFF	TGTGCCTGGAGTTCCGGGACACCGAACACTGAAGCTTTCTTT
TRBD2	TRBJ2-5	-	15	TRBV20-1	CSARGFRREVETQYF	TGCAGTGCTAGGGGGTTTCGGCGGGAGGTCGAGACCCAGTACTTC
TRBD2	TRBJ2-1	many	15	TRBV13	CASSSGLAGHNEQFF	TGTGCCAGCAGCTCCGGACTAGCGGGACACAATGAGCAGTTCTTC
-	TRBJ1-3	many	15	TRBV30	CACSVNPTLGNTIYF	TGTGCCTGCTCTGTAAACCCGACATTAGGAAACACCATATATTTT
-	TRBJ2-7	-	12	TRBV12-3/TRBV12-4	CASSLRFYEQYF	TGTGCCAGCAGTTTACGGTTCTACGAGCAGTACTTC
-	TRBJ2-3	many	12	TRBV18	CASSPLRDTQYF	TGTGCCAGCTCACCACTGAGGGATACGCAGTATTTT
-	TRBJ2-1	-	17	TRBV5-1	CASSSGRKGSSYNEQFF	TGCGCCAGCAGCTCAGGTCGTAAGGGTAGCTCCTACAATGAGCAGTTCTTC
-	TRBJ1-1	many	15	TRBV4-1	CASSPQAPAGTEAFF	TGCGCCAGCAGCCCCCAGGCACCGGCGGGCACTGAAGCTTTCTTT
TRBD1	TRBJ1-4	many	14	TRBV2	CASSTGTGGEKLFF	TGTGCCAGCAGTACCGGGACAGGAGGGGAAAAACTGTTTTTT
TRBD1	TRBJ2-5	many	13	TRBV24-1	CATGGQGQKTQYF	TGTGCCACCGGGGGACAGGGACAGAAGACCCAGTACTTC
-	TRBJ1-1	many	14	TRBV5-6	CASSLGPQSTEAFF	TGTGCCAGCAGCTTGGGCCCGCAGTCAACTGAAGCTTTCTTT
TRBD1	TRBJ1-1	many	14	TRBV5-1	CASSFRGPDTEAFF	TGCGCCAGCAGCTTCAGGGGGCCGGACACTGAAGCTTTCTTT
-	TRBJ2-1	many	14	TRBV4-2	CASSQDPGDNEQFF	TGTGCCAGCAGCCAAGATCCGGGTGACAATGAGCAGTTCTTC
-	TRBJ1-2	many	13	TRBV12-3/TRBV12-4	CTSSPPGNYGYTF	TGTACCAGCAGCCCCCCCGGAAACTATGGCTACACCTTC
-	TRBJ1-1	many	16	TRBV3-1	CASSPYSQGLNTEAFF	TGTGCCAGCAGCCCTTATTCCCAGGGGTTGAACACTGAAGCTTTCTTT
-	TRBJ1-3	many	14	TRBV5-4	CASSPGTQRGTIYF	TGTGCCAGCAGCCCCGGGACCCAAAGGGGCACCATATATTTT
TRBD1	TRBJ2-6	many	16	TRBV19	CASRDRGRSGANVLTF	TGTGCCAGTAGGGACAGGGGGCGCTCTGGGGCCAACGTCCTGACTTTC
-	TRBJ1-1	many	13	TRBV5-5	CASSWDTYTEAFF	TGTGCCAGCAGCTGGGACACTTATACTGAAGCTTTCTTT
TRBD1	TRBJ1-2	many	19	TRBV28	CASSFYRGSGDGRAYGYTF	TGTGCCAGCAGTTTCTACAGGGGGTCAGGGGATGGGAGGGCCTATGGCTACACCTTC
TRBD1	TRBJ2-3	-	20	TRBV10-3	CAISREYRDRASFGTDTQYF	TGTGCCATCAGCCGCGAATATCGGGACAGGGCCTCTTTCGGCACAGATACGCAGTATTTT
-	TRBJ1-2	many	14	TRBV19	CASSIRRGAQGYTF	TGTGCCAGTAGTATCCGTCGGGGGGCGCAGGGCTACACCTTC
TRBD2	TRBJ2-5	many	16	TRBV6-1	CASAERGRWYQETQYF	TGTGCCAGCGCCGAGCGGGGACGGTGGTACCAAGAGACCCAGTACTTC
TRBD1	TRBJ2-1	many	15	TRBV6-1	CASRPGTGGVGEQFF	TGTGCCAGCAGACCCGGGACAGGGGGTGTAGGTGAGCAGTTCTTC
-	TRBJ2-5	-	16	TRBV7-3	CASSLSGRGGGETQYF	TGTGCCAGCAGCTTATCTGGGAGAGGAGGAGGGGAGACGCAGTACTTC
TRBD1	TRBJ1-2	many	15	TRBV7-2	CASSLDPTGDYGYTF	TGTGCCAGCAGCTTAGACCCAACAGGGGACTATGGCTACACCTTC
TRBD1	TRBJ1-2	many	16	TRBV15	CATSRDKLRQGDGYTF	TGTGCCACCAGCAGAGATAAGTTAAGACAGGGCGATGGCTACACCTTC
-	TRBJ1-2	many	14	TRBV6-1	CASTSLEGNYGYTF	TGTGCCAGCACCTCCCTTGAGGGGAACTATGGCTACACCTTC
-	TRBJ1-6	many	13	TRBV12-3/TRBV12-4	CASSLSPRQVRHF	TGTGCCAGCAGTTTATCCCCCCGACAGGTCCGCCACTTT
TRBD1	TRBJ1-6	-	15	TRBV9	CVSSLDGQGNSPLHF	TGTGTCAGCAGCTTAGACGGACAGGGGAATTCACCCCTCCACTTT
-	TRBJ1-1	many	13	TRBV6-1	CASSRQKDTEAFF	TGTGCCAGCAGCCGACAGAAGGACACTGAAGCTTTCTTT
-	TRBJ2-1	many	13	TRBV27	CASSFLYPNEQFF	TGTGCCAGCAGTTTTCTCTACCCCAATGAGCAGTTCTTC
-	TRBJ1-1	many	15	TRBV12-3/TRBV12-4	CASTKRYRDNTEAFF	TGTGCCAGCACTAAACGGTACAGAGATAACACTGAAGCTTTCTTT
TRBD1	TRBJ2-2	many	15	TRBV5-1	CASSLKAGGIGELFF	TGCGCCAGCAGCTTGAAGGCAGGGGGTATCGGGGAGCTGTTTTTT
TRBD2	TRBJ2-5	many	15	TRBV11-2	CASSLGTIRQETQYF	TGTGCCAGCAGCCTCGGGACTATACGCCAAGAGACCCAGTACTTC
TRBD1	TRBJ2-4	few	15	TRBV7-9	CASSSGQGFRNIQYF	TGTGCCAGCAGCTCGGGACAGGGGTTCAGAAACATTCAGTACTTC
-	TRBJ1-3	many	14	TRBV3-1	CASSAQGSGNTIYF	TGTGCCAGCAGCGCCCAGGGCTCTGGAAACACCATATATTTT
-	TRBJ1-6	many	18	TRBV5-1	CASSLSGQGDAYNSPLHF	TGCGCCAGCAGCTTGTCGGGTCAGGGCGATGCCTATAATTCACCCCTCCACTTT
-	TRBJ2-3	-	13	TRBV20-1	CIPAMGPSDTQYF	TGCATCCCGGCCATGGGGCCCTCAGATACGCAGTATTTT
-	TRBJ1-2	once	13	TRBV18	CASSPDFNYGYTF	TGTGCCAGCTCACCAGACTTTAACTATGGCTACACCTTC
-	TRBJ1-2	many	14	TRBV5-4	CASSLKGTNYGYTF	TGTGCCAGCAGCTTGAAGGGAACTAACTATGGCTACACCTTC
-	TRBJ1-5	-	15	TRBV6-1	CASSFGQRSNQPQHF	TGTGCCAGCAGTTTCGGACAGAGGAGCAATCAGCCCCAGCATTTT
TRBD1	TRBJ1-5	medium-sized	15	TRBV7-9	CASSLGQGANQPQHF	TGTGCCAGCAGCTTAGGGCAGGGGGCCAATCAGCCCCAGCATTTT